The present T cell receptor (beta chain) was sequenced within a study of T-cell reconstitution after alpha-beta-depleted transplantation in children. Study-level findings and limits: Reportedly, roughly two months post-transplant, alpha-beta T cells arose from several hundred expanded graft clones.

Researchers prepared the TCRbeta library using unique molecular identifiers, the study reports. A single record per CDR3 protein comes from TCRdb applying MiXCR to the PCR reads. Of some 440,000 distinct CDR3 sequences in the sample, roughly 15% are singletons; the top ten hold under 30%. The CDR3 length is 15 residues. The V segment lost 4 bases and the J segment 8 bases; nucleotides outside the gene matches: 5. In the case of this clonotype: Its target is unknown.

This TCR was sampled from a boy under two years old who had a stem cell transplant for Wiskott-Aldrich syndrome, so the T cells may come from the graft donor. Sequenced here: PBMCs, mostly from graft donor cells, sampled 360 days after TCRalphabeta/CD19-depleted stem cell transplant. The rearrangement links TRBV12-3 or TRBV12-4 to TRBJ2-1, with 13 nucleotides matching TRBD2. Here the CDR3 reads CASSWGLAGMDEQFF. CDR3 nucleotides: TGTGCCAGCAGTTGGGGACTAGCGGGAATGGATGAGCAGTTCTTC.